This T cell receptor beta chain was sequenced for a study of radiotherapy plus CTLA-4 blockade in lung cancer. Sequencing was performed with immunoSEQ multiplex PCR; in TCRdb, only in-frame clones are kept and a portion is missing. The repertoire holds more than 30,000 clones, with about 81% as singletons. This CDR3 has 15 residues. Trimming cost V 2 bases and J 0 bases, with 8 bases left between them. Germline V CDR1 and CDR2: SGHRS, YFSETQ. Specimen: peripheral blood, collected from a patient treated with radiotherapy plus ipilimumab. The clonotype was recovered from a human donor with non-small cell lung cancer that progressed on radiotherapy plus ipilimumab. This rearrangement joins TRBV5-1 to TRBJ2-2; D is undetermined. The CDR3 reads CASSFNEANTGELFF. The CDR3 DNA follows: TGCGCCAGCAGCTTTAACGAGGCGAACACCGGGGAGCTGTTTTTT.